This TCR beta chain was identified during a study of human T cells and chemical hapten exposure. Trimming pared 2 bases from V and 5 bases from J, leaving 13 bases between. This CDR3 contains 15 residues. The V gene's germline CDR1 is SGHVS and CDR2 FQNEAQ. The time point denotes: pre-sensitization, week 0. Treatment of the sample: therapeutic diphenylcyclopropenone sensitization with weekly scalp DPC. The donor pool consisted of alopecia patients aged 18 to 70 years, considered suitable for DPC. One entry per CDR3 protein, called by TCRdb with MiXCR from the RACE reads. The data hold about 380,000 distinct CDR3 sequences, with 5.1% observed a single time.

The clonotype comes from a woman between 50 and 59 years old with alopecia areata. Some clones in this sample may be carry-over from other donors' samples. The chain employs TRBV7-8 and TRBJ2-1; TRBD2 is a possible D gene (5 bases). The material sequenced was whole blood, taken in connection with sensitization to the hapten diphenylcyclopropenone (DPC). The CDR3 loop reads CASSLPGILHNEQFF. For the CDR3, the DNA is TGTGCCAGCAGCTTACCGGGGATCCTTCACAATGAGCAGTTCTTC.